Given below is one TCR beta chain in context. Everyone who took part was 18 to 89 years old, and they came from 24 US areas. Participants were placed into cohorts based on the clinical history they reported. The V gene lost 1 base and the J gene lost 5 bases, with 3 bases spanning the gap. Germline CDR1 is LGHNA and CDR2 is YSLEER. The CDR3 has 12 residues. The data originate from a study of blood T cell repertoires in COVID-19. At the level of the study: From T cells, B-cell-depleted T cells, or PBMCs came the material, which was cDNA or gDNA.

Study processing details: Reference gene primer amplification gave estimated nucleated cell counts. Here immunoSEQ multiplex PCR was the method, and the copy in TCRdb shows in-frame clones only, minus some. That table supplies the V and J calls and clone size; D and trimming were determined from the DNA. The sample has roughly 240,000 clones; about 87% are singletons. This chain links TRBV4-3 with TRBJ2-1; D is uncertain. The origin of this receptor is a woman in her twenties or thirties with acute COVID-19. The sequenced material came from PBMCs or T cells enriched from blood (not recorded which). Here the CDR3 reads CASSQADNEQFF. CDR3 DNA sequence: TGCGCCAGCAGCCAAGCAGACAATGAGCAGTTCTTC.